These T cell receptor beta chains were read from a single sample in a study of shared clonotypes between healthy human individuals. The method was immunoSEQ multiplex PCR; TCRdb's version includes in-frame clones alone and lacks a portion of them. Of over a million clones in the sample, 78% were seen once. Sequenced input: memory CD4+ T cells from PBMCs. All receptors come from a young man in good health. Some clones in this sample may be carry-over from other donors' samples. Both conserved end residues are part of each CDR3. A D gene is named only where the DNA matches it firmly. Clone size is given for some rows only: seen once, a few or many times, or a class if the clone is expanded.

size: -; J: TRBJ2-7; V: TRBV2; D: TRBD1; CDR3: CASRQGYEQYF; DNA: TGTGCCAGCCGACAGGGTTACGAGCAGTACTTC
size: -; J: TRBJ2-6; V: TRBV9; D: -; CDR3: CASSVDGGVRSGANVLTF; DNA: TGTGCCAGCAGCGTAGACGGCGGAGTCCGCTCTGGGGCCAACGTCCTGACTTTC
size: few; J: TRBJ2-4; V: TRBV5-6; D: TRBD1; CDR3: CASSRGQGAKNIQYF; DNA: TGTGCCAGCAGCAGGGGACAGGGGGCAAAAAACATTCAGTACTTC
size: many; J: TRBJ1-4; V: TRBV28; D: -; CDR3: CASSRPRDTGLFF; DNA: TGTGCCAGCAGCCGCCCCCGGGACACAGGTCTGTTTTTT
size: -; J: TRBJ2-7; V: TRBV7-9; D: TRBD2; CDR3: CASSFSGRAYEQYF; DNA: TGTGCCAGCAGTTTTAGCGGGAGGGCCTACGAGCAGTACTTC
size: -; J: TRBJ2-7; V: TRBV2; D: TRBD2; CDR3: CATQGLAGAGEQYF; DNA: TGTGCCACCCAAGGGCTAGCGGGAGCGGGCGAGCAGTACTTC
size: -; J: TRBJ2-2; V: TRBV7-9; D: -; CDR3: CASSVHGNTGELFF; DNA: TGTGCCAGCAGCGTACACGGGAACACCGGGGAGCTGTTTTTT
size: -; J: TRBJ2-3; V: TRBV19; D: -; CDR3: CASSIAGSTDTQYF; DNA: TGTGCCAGTAGTATCGCAGGGTCCACAGATACGCAGTATTTT
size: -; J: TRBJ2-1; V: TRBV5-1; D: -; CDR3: CASSLGGIYNEQFF; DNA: TGCGCCAGCAGCTTGGGCGGGATCTACAATGAGCAGTTCTTC
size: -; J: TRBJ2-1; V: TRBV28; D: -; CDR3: CASSLHPSSYNEQFF; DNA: TGTGCCAGCAGTTTACATCCGAGCTCCTACAATGAGCAGTTCTTC
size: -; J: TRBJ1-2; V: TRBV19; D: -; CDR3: CASRTGQATNYGYTF; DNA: TGTGCCAGTAGGACAGGCCAGGCCACTAACTATGGCTACACCTTC
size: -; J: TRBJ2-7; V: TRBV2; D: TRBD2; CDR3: CASRLESGSSYEQYF; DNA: TGTGCCAGCCGCTTGGAGAGCGGGAGTTCCTACGAGCAGTACTTC
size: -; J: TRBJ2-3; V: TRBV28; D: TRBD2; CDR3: CASESGSDTDTQYF; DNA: TGTGCCAGTGAGAGCGGGAGTGACACAGATACGCAGTATTTT
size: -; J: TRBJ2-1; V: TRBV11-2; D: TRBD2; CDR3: CASSPGLAGGGVEQFF; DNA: TGTGCCAGCAGCCCTGGACTAGCGGGAGGTGGAGTTGAGCAGTTCTTC
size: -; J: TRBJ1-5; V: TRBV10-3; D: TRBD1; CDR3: CAISGQGVNQPQHF; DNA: TGTGCCATCAGTGGACAGGGCGTCAATCAGCCCCAGCATTTT
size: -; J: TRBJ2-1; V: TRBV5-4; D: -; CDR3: CASSRGGPSSYNEQFF; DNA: TGTGCCAGCAGCCGGGGCGGCCCCAGCTCCTACAATGAGCAGTTCTTC
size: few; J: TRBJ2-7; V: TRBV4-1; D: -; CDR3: CASSQEEYEQYF; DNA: TGCGCCAGCAGCCAAGAGGAGTACGAGCAGTACTTC
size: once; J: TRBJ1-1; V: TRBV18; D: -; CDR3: CASSPTWGSTEAFF; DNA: TGTGCCAGCTCACCCACATGGGGAAGCACTGAAGCTTTCTTT
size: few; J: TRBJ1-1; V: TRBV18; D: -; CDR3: CASSEGGTEAFF; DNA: TGTGCCAGCTCTGAGGGGGGGACTGAAGCTTTCTTT
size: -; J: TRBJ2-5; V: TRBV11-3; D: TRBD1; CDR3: CASSLELTGQETQYF; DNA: TGTGCCAGCAGCTTAGAGCTGACAGGGCAAGAGACCCAGTACTTC
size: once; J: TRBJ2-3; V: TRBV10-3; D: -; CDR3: CAISARDGETQYF; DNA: TGTGCCATCAGTGCTCGGGACGGAGAAACGCAGTATTTT
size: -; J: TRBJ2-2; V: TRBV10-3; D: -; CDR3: CAIRSTVAKNTGELFF; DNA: TGTGCCATCAGATCGACAGTAGCCAAGAACACCGGGGAGCTGTTTTTT
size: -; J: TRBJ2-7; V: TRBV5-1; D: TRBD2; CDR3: CASSLVERDSGEQYF; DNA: TGCGCCAGCAGCTTGGTAGAGCGGGACTCCGGCGAGCAGTACTTC
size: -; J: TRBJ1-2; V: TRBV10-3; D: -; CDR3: CAISPLEMGYGYTF; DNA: TGTGCCATCAGTCCCCTGGAGATGGGGTATGGCTACACCTTC
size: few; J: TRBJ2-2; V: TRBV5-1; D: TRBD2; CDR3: CASSIQAGYTGELFF; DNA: TGCGCCAGCAGCATCCAAGCGGGGTATACCGGGGAGCTGTTTTTT
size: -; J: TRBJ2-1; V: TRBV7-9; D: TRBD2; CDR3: CASSPRLAGGNEQFF; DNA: TGTGCCAGCAGCCCACGACTAGCGGGAGGCAATGAGCAGTTCTTC
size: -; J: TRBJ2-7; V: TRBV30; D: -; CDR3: CAWSDGLSRDTSYEQYF; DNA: TGTGCCTGGAGTGATGGACTTTCCAGGGACACAAGCTACGAGCAGTACTTC
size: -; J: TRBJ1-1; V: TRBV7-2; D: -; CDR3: CASSLGQNTEAFF; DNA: TGTGCCAGCAGCTTGGGCCAGAACACTGAAGCTTTCTTT
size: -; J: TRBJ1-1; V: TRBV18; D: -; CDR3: CASSPPVRETEAFF; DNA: TGTGCCAGCTCACCACCTGTCAGGGAGACTGAAGCTTTCTTT
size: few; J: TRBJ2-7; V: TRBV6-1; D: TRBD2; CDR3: CASRTSGTYEQYF; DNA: TGTGCCAGCAGGACTAGCGGGACCTACGAGCAGTACTTC
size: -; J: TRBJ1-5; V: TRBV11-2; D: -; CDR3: CASIPGWVNQPQHF; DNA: TGTGCCAGCATCCCAGGGTGGGTCAATCAGCCCCAGCATTTT
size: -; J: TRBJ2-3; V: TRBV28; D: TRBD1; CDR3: CASSFLNGQGSTDTQYF; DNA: TGTGCCAGCAGTTTCCTAAACGGACAGGGGAGCACAGATACGCAGTATTTT
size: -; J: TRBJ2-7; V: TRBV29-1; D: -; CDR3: CSVTTAGLPYEQYF; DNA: TGCAGCGTCACGACCGCCGGGCTTCCCTACGAGCAGTACTTC
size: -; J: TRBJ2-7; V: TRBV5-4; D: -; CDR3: CASSPGRGESYEQYF; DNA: TGTGCCAGCAGTCCCGGCAGGGGAGAATCCTACGAGCAGTACTTC
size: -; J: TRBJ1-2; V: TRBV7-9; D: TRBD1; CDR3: CASSLPTGNYGYTF; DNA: TGTGCCAGCAGCTTACCGACAGGGAACTATGGCTACACCTTC
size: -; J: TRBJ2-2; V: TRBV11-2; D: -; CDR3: CASSMGILPVELFF; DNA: TGTGCCAGCAGTATGGGAATACTACCGGTAGAGCTGTTTTTT
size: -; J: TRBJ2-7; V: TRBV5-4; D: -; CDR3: CASSTGAAAYEQYF; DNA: TGTGCCAGCAGCACCGGGGCCGCGGCCTACGAGCAGTACTTC
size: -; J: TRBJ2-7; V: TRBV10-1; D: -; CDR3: CASSESGGLSYEQYF; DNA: TGCGCCAGCAGTGAGTCCGGCGGGCTCTCCTACGAGCAGTACTTC
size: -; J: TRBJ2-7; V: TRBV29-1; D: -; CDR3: CSVGTYEQYF; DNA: TGCAGCGTTGGGACCTACGAGCAGTACTTC
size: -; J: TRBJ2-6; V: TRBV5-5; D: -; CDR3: CASSPGTVGPARSGANVLTF; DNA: TGTGCCAGCAGCCCTGGGACGGTCGGTCCGGCAAGATCTGGGGCCAACGTCCTGACTTTC
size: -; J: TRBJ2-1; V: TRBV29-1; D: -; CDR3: CSVETPSAYNEQFF; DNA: TGCAGCGTTGAAACGCCTAGCGCGTACAATGAGCAGTTCTTC
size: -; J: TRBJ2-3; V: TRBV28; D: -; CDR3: CASSSPRGASTDTQYF; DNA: TGTGCCAGCAGTTCCCCCCGAGGGGCCAGCACAGATACGCAGTATTTT
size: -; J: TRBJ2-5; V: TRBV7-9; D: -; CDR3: CASSPGLSQETQYF; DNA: TGTGCCAGCAGCCCCGGTTTGTCCCAAGAGACCCAGTACTTC
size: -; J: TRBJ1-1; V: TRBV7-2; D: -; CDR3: CASSPQPRTEAFF; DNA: TGTGCCAGCAGCCCTCAACCCCGGACTGAAGCTTTCTTT
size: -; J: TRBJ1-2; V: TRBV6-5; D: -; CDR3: CASSYTYRNYGYTF; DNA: TGTGCCAGCAGTTACACCTATCGAAACTATGGCTACACCTTC
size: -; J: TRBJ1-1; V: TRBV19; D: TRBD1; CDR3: CASSPTGFSNTEAFF; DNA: TGTGCCAGTAGTCCGACAGGGTTTTCGAACACTGAAGCTTTCTTT
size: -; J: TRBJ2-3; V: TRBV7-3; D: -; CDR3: CASSFGGRTDTQYF; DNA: TGTGCCAGCAGTTTTGGAGGTCGGACAGATACGCAGTATTTT
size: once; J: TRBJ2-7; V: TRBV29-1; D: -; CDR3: CSVSGGNYEQYF; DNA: TGCAGCGTTTCAGGAGGCAACTACGAGCAGTACTTC
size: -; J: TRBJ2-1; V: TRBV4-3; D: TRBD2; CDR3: CASSQDTRRLAGDNEQFF; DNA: TGCGCCAGCAGCCAAGATACTAGGAGACTAGCGGGTGACAATGAGCAGTTCTTC